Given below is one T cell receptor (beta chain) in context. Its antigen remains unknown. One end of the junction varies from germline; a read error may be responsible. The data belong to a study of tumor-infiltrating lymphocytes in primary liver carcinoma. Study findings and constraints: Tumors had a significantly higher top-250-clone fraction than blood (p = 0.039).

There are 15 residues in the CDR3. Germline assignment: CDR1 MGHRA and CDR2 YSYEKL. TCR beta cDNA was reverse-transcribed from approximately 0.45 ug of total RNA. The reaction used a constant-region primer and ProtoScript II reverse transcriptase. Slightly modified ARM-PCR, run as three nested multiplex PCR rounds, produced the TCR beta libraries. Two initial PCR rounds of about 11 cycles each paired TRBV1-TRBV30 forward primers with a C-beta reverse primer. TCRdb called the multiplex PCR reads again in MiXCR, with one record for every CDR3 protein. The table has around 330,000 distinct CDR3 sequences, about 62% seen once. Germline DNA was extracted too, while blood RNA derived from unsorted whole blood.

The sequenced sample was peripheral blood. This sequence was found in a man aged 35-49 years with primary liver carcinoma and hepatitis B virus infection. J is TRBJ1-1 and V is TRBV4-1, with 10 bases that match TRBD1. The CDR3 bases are TGCGCCAGGAGCCCGATGACAGGGGGCTACGCTGAAGCTTTCTTT. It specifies CARSPMTGGYAEAFF.